This entry lists 25 T cell receptor beta chains sequenced from one sample in a study of shared clonotypes between healthy human individuals. Clones were sequenced by immunoSEQ multiplex PCR, and TCRdb holds only the in-frame ones, with some missing. This sample has about 2.1 million clones, with 90% to 95% found just once. Naive CD8 cells lacked CD45RO and underwent positive selection for CCR7, leaving out terminally differentiated effector memory CD45RA+ cells. Source material: naive CD8+ T cells from PBMCs. The receptor set was obtained from a man aged 18 to 30 in good health. Some clones in this sample may be carry-over from other donors' samples.

This chain joins TRBV4-2 and TRBJ2-1, with D hard to call. Trimming removed 4 bases at V and 0 bases at J, with 16 bases between. The CDR3 has 17 residues. Germline V gives CDR1 LGHNA, CDR2 YNFKEQ. CDR3 DNA: TGTGCCAGCAGCCCCCCGCCCCTCTCGCGCTCCTACAATGAGCAGTTCTTC. This codes for CASSPPPLSRSYNEQFF.

As for this clone: Other nucleotide sequences in the sample specify the same CDR3. The chain couples TRBV27 to TRBJ1-1, with 8 bases fitting TRBD1. With V trimmed by 2 bases and J by 5 bases, 4 bases remained unmatched. CDR3 size: 14 residues. CDR1 MNHEY and CDR2 SMNVEV come from the germline V gene (reference sequence). DNA for the CDR3: TGTGCCAGCAGTTTAACAGGGGGAGGGACTGAAGCTTTCTTT. As protein: CASSLTGGGTEAFF.

This rearrangement joins TRBV6-1 to TRBJ1-5, with D perhaps matching TRBD1 (6 bases). V lost 7 bases and J lost 2, with 15 bases in between. CDR1 MNHNS and CDR2 SASEGT come from the germline V gene. This CDR3 has 15 amino acids. As DNA, the CDR3 is TGTGCCAGCATGACGGGCAACAGGGGCAATCAGCCCCAGCATTTT. The encoded protein is CASMTGNRGNQPQHF.

This sequence joins TRBV27 and TRBJ1-1; TRBD1 agrees at 9 bases. From germline, CDR1 is MNHEY and CDR2 SMNVEV (reference sequence). After removal of 5 bases from V and 4 bases from J, the junction contained 8 bases not matched to a gene. CDR3 length: 15 amino acids. The CDR3 region has the DNA TGTGCCAGCAGTGCCCCGGGACAGGGTGTCACTGAAGCTTTCTTT. Translating gives CASSAPGQGVTEAFF.

V gene TRBV27 combines with J gene TRBJ1-5; no clear D gene. CDR3 length equals 13 residues. The germline V gene encodes CDR1 MNHEY and CDR2 SMNVEV (reference sequence). Trimming shortened V by 2 bases and J by 5 bases, and 7 bases separated the two germline ends. The chain's CDR3 is CASSLRRDQPQHF. The CDR3 DNA reads TGTGCCAGCAGTTTAAGAAGGGATCAGCCCCAGCATTTT.

The rearrangement uses TRBV10-3 and TRBJ2-1; D may correspond to TRBD1 or TRBD2 (5 bases each). The CDR3 extends over 13 amino acids. Germline V lookup: CDR1 ENHRY, CDR2 SYGVKD. V lost 6 bases, J lost 7 bases, and 13 bases lay in between. Here the CDR3 DNA reads TGTGCCATCAGGGGGTCGGGACCTAATGAGCAGTTCTTC. It translates to CAIRGSGPNEQFF.

The chain joins TRBV9 to TRBJ2-3; D uncertain. V lost 3 bases and J lost 0, with 17 bases in between. There are 17 residues in the CDR3. Germline V CDR1 and CDR2: SGDLS, YYNGEE. The CDR3 region has the DNA TGTGCCAGCAGCGCAGAAGGAAGACAATCTAGCACAGATACGCAGTATTTT. Translated, it gives CASSAEGRQSSTDTQYF. The variable domain in full, completed from reference TRBV9 and TRBJ2-3, reads DSGVTQTPKHLITATGQRVTLRCSPRSGDLSVYWYQQSLDQGLQFLIQYYNGEERAKGNILERFSAQQFPDLHSELNLSSLELGDSALYFCASSAEGRQSSTDTQYFGPGTRLTVL.

The rearrangement uses TRBV7-9 and TRBJ2-7; unclear D gene. Trimming removed 1 base from V and 2 bases from J, with 12 bases in between. The CDR3 consists of 15 residues. Looked up from germline, CDR1 is SEHNR and CDR2 is FQNEAQ (reference sequence). DNA for the CDR3: TGTGCCAGCAGCTTAGATTCATTTGCCCCCTACGAGCAGTACTTC. It codes for CASSLDSFAPYEQYF. Together with reference TRBV7-9 and TRBJ2-7, the CDR3 gives the full variable domain: DTGVSQNPRHKITKRGQNVTFRCDPISEHNRLYWYRQTLGQGPEFLTYFQNEAQLEKSRLLSDRFSAERPKGSFSTLEIQRTEQGDSAMYLCASSLDSFAPYEQYFGPGTRLTVT.

The V gene is TRBV10-2, the J gene TRBJ2-1, with 7 bases that match TRBD2. The germline gives CDR1 WSHSY, CDR2 SAAADI. The CDR3 spans 17 residues. V shed 6 bases, J shed 1 base, and the junction held 12 bases outside the gene matches. CDR3 sequence: CASSNDLRESSYNEQFF. The CDR3 DNA reads TGCGCCAGCAGCAACGATCTGCGGGAGTCATCCTACAATGAGCAGTTCTTC.

The V gene is TRBV5-1, the J gene TRBJ2-3; tentatively, D is TRBD1 (6 bases). V was shortened by 3 bases and J by 1 base, with 12 bases between the two germline ends. This CDR3 contains 15 residues. The germline V gene encodes CDR1 SGHRS and CDR2 YFSETQ. CDR3 DNA: TGCGCCAGCAGCTCGTATTCAGGGGGCACAGATACGCAGTATTTT. Translation gives CASSSYSGGTDTQYF.

This chain links TRBV5-1 with TRBJ2-5, with 12 bases that match TRBD1. V lost 4 bases and J lost 5; bases outside the gene matches: 9. Per the germline V gene, CDR1 is SGHRS and CDR2 is YFSETQ. CDR3 length equals 16 residues. The CDR3 DNA is TGCGCCAGCAGCACCGGGACAGGGGGCTTTTGGGAGACCCAGTACTTC. Protein: CASSTGTGGFWETQYF.

This clone showed up just once. DNA of the CDR3: TGTGCCAGCAGGATAGCGGGGTTCTACGAGCAGTACTTC. Translated: CASRIAGFYEQYF. The chain couples TRBV13 to TRBJ2-7; TRBD2 matches 8 bases. Losses at the gene ends were 6 bases for V and 3 bases for J; bases not matched to a gene: 4. Germline V gene sequence: CDR1 PRHDT, CDR2 FYEKMQ (reference sequence). The CDR3 loop spans 13 amino acids.

CDR3 loop: CASSLVYAGASEKLFF. CDR3 DNA sequence: TGTGCCAGCAGCTTAGTATACGCGGGGGCGAGTGAAAAACTGTTTTTT. V usage is TRBV7-8 and J usage is TRBJ1-4, with D possibly matching TRBD1 (6 bases). The CDR3 has 16 amino acids. Trimming pared 1 base from V and 7 bases from J, leaving 16 bases between. Germline V gene lookup returns CDR1 SGHVS and CDR2 FQNEAQ.

CDR3 sequence reads: CASSGLVPDTQYF. Here the CDR3 DNA reads TGTGCCAGCAGTGGACTAGTCCCAGATACGCAGTATTTT. The V and J genes are TRBV28 and TRBJ2-3; 7 nucleotides match TRBD2. CDR1 MDHEN and CDR2 SYDVKM come from the germline V gene. The ends lost 5 bases at V and 4 bases at J; junction bases unmatched: 3. The CDR3 totals 13 residues.

This sequence joins TRBV4-2 and TRBJ2-7, with D perhaps TRBD2 (6 bases). Germline CDR1 reads LGHNA; CDR2 reads YNFKEQ. The V gene lost 5 bases and the J gene lost 2 bases, with 13 bases spanning the gap. The CDR3 spans 14 residues. In DNA, the CDR3 is TGTGCCAGCAGCGAAATGGAGGGTACCTACGAGCAGTACTTC. As protein: CASSEMEGTYEQYF.

The chain combines TRBV10-3 with TRBJ2-2, with unresolved D. V lost 8 bases and J lost 1, with 11 bases in between. This CDR3 region has 14 residues. The V gene's germline CDR1 is ENHRY and CDR2 SYGVKD. CDR3 residues: CAIEAVQNTGELFF. Written as DNA, the CDR3 is TGTGCCATCGAGGCAGTTCAGAACACCGGGGAGCTGTTTTTT.

V usage is TRBV6-5 and J usage is TRBJ2-1, with D tentatively TRBD1 (8 bases). V lost 9 bases and J lost 9, with 18 bases in between. This CDR3 has 13 residues. CDR1 MNHEY and CDR2 SVGAGI come from the germline V gene. CDR3 nucleotide sequence: TGTGCCAGTCGGGAGGACAGGGCCCGTGAGCAGTTCTTC. It yields the protein CASREDRAREQFF.

In its sample, this clone was seen once. The rearrangement joins TRBV27 to TRBJ2-1; 9 nucleotides align to TRBD2. The J segment lost 7 bases and the V segment lost 3 bases, leaving 10 bases of the junction unmatched. CDR3 size: 16 residues. Germline loops: CDR1 MNHEY, CDR2 SMNVEV (reference sequence). The CDR3 DNA sequence: TGTGCCAGCAGTTTGTACGTGCGGGAGGGTGGGAATGAGCAGTTCTTC. It is translated as CASSLYVREGGNEQFF.

The chain is built from TRBV27 and TRBJ2-7; possibly TRBD2 for D (6 bases). The V gene's germline CDR1 is MNHEY and CDR2 SMNVEV (reference sequence). CDR3 length: 15 residues. V was trimmed by 4 bases and J by 3 bases, leaving 16 bases between them. The CDR3 sequence is CASSYIGASVYEQYF. The CDR3 region has the DNA TGTGCCAGCAGTTACATCGGGGCTAGCGTCTACGAGCAGTACTTC.

The chain carries TRBV27 and TRBJ2-5; 8 bases fit TRBD1. Germline CDR1 reads MNHEY; CDR2 reads SMNVEV (reference sequence). CDR3 length equals 14 residues. The ends lost 5 bases at V and 5 bases at J; junction bases unmatched: 7. The CDR3 region has the DNA TGTGCCAGCAGTCCCCGGACAGGGTGGGAGACCCAGTACTTC. It specifies CASSPRTGWETQYF.

This chain uses TRBV7-3 with TRBJ2-1; 7 bases are a match to TRBD2. Germline CDR1 reads SGHTA; CDR2 reads FQGTGA. This CDR3 is built from 17 residues. Trimming removed 0 bases from V and 7 bases from J; junction bases left unmatched: 12. For the CDR3, the DNA is TGTGCCAGCAGCTTAACGGGGGGGTCAAACCCTTTAAATGAGCAGTTCTTC. This gives the protein CASSLTGGSNPLNEQFF.

The rearrangement joins TRBV28 to TRBJ2-5; maybe TRBD1 (6 bases). The germline V and J ends were trimmed by 2 bases and 5 bases, with 15 bases remaining between them. CDR1 MDHEN and CDR2 SYDVKM come from the germline V gene. The CDR3 sequence is 15 residues long. CDR3 bases: TGTGCCAGCAGTTTAGTACAGGGACCTTCGGAGACCCAGTACTTC. This codes for CASSLVQGPSETQYF.

The rearrangement joins TRBV7-8 to TRBJ2-5; D possibly corresponds to TRBD1 (5 bases). In germline, CDR1 is SGHVS, CDR2 FQNEAQ. Deletions cut 3 bases from V and 2 bases from J, with 7 bases between. The length of the CDR3 is 13 residues. The CDR3 DNA reads as TGTGCCAGCAGCTTCCAGGGACAAGAGACCCAGTACTTC. It specifies CASSFQGQETQYF.

J is TRBJ2-1 and V is TRBV27; 7 positions match TRBD1. The CDR3 contains 14 residues. Germline values: CDR1 MNHEY, CDR2 SMNVEV (reference sequence). Trimming took 5 bases from V and 8 from J; bases not matched to a gene: 9. Written as DNA, the CDR3 is TGTGCCAGCAGTCCGTGGACAGGATCCCATGAGCAGTTCTTC. Translated, it gives CASSPWTGSHEQFF.

The chain has TRBV5-6 and TRBJ2-1, with a tentative D call TRBD2 (5 bases). This CDR3 contains 11 residues. V shed 2 bases and J shed 11 bases, with 8 bases lying between them. CDR1 SGHDT and CDR2 YYEEEE come from the germline V gene. In DNA, the CDR3 is TGTGCCAGCAGCTTTGGGAGTAAGCAGTTCTTC. It specifies CASSFGSKQFF. Based on the CDR3 plus reference TRBV5-6 and TRBJ2-1, the full variable domain is DAGVTQSPTHLIKTRGQQVTLRCSPKSGHDTVSWYQQALGQGPQFIFQYYEEEERQRGNFPDRFSGHQFPNYSSELNVNALLLGDSALYLCASSFGSKQFFGPGTRLTVL.